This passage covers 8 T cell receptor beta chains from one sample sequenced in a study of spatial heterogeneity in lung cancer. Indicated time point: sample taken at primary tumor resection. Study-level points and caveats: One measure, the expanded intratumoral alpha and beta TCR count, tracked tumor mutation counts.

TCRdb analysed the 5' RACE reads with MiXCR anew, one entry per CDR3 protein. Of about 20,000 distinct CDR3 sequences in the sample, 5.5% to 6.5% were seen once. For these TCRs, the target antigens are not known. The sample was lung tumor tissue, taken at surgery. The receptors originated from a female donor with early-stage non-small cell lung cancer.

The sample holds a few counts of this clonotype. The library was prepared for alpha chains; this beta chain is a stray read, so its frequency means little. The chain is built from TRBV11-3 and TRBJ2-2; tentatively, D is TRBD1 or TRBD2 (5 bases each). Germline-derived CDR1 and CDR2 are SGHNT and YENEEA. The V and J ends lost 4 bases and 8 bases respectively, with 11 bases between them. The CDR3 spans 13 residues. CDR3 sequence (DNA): TGTGCCAGCAGCTCCAGGGACCCAGGGGAGCTGTTTTTT. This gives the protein CASSSRDPGELFF. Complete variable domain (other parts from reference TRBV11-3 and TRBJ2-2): EAGVVQSPRYKIIEKKQPVAFWCNPISGHNTLYWYLQNLGQGPELLIRYENEEAVDDSQLPKDRFSAERLKGVDSTLKIQPAELGDSAVYLCASSSRDPGELFFGEGSRLTVL.

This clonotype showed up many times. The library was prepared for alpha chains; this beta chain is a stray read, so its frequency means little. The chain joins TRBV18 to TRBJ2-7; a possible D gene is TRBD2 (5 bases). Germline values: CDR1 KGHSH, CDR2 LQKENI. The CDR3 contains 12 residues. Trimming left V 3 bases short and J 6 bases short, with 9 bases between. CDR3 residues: CASSPRTSEQYF. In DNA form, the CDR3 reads TGTGCCAGCTCACCCCGAACTAGCGAGCAGTACTTC.

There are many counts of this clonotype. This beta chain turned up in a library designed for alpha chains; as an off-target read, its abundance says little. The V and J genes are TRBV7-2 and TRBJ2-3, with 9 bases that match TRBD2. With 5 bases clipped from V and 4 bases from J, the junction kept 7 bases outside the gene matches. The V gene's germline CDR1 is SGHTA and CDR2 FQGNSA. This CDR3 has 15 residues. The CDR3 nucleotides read TGTGCCAGCAGCCAACTCGTAGCGGGAGCAGATACGCAGTATTTT. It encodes CASSQLVAGADTQYF.

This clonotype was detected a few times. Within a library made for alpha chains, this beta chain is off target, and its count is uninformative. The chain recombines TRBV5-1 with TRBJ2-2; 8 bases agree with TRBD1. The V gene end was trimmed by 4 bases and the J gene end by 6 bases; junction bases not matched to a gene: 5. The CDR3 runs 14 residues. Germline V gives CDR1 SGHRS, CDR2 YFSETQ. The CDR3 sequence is CASSEQGASGELFF. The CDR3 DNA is TGCGCCAGCAGCGAGCAGGGGGCATCCGGGGAGCTGTTTTTT.

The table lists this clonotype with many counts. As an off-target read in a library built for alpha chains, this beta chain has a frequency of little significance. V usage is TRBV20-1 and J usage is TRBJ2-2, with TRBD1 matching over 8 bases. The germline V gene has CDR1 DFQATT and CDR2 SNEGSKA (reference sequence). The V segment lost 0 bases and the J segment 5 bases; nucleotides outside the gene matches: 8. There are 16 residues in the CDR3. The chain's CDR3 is CSARDARQGRTGELFF. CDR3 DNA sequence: TGCAGTGCTAGAGACGCTCGACAGGGGCGGACCGGGGAGCTGTTTTTT.

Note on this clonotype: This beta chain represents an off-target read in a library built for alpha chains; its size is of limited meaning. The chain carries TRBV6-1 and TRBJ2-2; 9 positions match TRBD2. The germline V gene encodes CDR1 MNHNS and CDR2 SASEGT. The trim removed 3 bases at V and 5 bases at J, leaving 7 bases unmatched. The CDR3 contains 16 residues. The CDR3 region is CASSEGGRAWTGELFF. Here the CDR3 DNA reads TGTGCCAGCAGTGAGGGCGGGAGGGCTTGGACCGGGGAGCTGTTTTTT.

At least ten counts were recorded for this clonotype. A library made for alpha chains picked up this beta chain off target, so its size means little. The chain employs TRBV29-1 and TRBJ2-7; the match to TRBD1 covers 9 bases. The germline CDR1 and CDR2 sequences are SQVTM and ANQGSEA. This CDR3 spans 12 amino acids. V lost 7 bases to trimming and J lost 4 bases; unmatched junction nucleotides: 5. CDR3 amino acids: CSGGTGRYEQYF. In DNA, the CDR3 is TGCAGCGGCGGGACAGGGCGGTACGAGCAGTACTTC.

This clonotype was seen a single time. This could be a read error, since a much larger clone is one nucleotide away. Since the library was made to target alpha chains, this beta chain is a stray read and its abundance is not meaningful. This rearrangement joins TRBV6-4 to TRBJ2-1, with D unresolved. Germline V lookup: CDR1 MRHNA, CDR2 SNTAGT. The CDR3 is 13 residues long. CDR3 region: CASSGSEVNVQFF. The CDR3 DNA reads TGTGCCAGCAGTGGTTCTGAAGTGAATGTGCAGTTCTTC.